The subject of this entry is one TCR beta chain. Germline values: CDR1 MNHEY, CDR2 SMNVEV (reference sequence). J was trimmed by 8 bases and V by 2 bases; bases with no gene match: 4. This CDR3 contains 13 residues. This sample was included in a study of blood T cell repertoires in COVID-19. For the study at large: Sources were T cells, B-cell-depleted T cells, or PBMCs; the material itself was cDNA or gDNA.

Data came from immunoSEQ multiplex PCR; TCRdb stores just in-frame clones and leaves some out. The sample holds more than 300,000 clones, 87% seen once. The chain recombines TRBV27 with TRBJ1-2; 8 positions agree with TRBD1. The receptor comes from a man aged 35 to 55 in a cohort exposed to, infected with or recovered from COVID-19 (not recorded which). What was sequenced was PBMCs or T cells enriched from blood (not recorded which). The CDR3 region is CASSLRQGWGYTF. Written as DNA, the CDR3 is TGTGCCAGCAGTTTAAGACAGGGGTGGGGCTACACCTTC.